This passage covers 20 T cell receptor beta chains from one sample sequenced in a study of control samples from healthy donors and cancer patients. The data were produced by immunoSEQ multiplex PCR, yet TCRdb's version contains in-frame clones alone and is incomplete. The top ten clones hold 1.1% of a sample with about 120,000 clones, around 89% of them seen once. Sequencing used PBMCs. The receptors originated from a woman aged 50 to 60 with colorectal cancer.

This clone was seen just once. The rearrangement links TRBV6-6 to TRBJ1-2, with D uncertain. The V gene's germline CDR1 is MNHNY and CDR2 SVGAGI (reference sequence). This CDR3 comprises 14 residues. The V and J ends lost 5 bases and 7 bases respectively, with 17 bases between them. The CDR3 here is CASSTGFRTSGYTF. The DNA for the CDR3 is TGTGCCAGCAGTACCGGTTTTAGGACGAGTGGCTACACCTTC.

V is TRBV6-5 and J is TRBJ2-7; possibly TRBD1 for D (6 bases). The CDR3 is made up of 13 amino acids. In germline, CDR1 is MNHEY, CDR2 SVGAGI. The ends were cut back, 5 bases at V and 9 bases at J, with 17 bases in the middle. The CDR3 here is CASSTGTPTGQYF. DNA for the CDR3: TGTGCCAGCAGTACCGGGACACCCACCGGGCAGTACTTC.

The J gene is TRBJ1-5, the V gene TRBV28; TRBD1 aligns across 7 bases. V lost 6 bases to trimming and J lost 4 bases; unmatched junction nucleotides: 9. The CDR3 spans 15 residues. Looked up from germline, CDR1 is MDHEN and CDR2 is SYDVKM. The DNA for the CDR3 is TGTGCCAGCAGCGAGATAGGACAGGCGAATCAGCCCCAGCATTTT. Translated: CASSEIGQANQPQHF.

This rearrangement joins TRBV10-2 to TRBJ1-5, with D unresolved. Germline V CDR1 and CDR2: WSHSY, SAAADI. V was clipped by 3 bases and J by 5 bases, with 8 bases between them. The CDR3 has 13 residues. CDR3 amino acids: CASSDEGYQPQHF. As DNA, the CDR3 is TGCGCCAGCAGTGATGAAGGGTATCAGCCCCAGCATTTT.

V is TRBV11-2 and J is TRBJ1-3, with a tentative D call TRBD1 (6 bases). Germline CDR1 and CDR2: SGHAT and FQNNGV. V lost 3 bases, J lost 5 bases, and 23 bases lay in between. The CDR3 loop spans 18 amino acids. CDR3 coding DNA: TGTGCCAGCAGCTTGTACCGAGCCGGGGGCGGATTAAGAAACACCATATATTTT. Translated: CASSLYRAGGGLRNTIYF.

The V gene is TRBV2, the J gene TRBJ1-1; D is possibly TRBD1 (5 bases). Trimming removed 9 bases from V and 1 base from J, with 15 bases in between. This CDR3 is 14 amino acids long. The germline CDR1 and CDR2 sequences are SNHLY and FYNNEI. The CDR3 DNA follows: TGTGCCAGTAGGGGCCCCGCACGGAACACTGAAGCTTTCTTT. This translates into CASRGPARNTEAFF.

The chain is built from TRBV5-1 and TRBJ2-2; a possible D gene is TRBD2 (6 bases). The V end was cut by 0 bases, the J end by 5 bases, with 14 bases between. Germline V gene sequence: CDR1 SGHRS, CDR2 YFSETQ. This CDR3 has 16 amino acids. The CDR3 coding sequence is TGCGCCAGCAGCTTGGTAGGGCTAGGAGGGACCGGGGAGCTGTTTTTT. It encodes CASSLVGLGGTGELFF.

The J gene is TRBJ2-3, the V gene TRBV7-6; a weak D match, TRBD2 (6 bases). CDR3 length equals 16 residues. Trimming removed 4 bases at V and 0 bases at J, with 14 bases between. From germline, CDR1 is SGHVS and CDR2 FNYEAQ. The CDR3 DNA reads TGTGCCAGCAGCTGGGCGGGCGGGACCAGCACAGATACGCAGTATTTT. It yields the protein CASSWAGGTSTDTQYF.

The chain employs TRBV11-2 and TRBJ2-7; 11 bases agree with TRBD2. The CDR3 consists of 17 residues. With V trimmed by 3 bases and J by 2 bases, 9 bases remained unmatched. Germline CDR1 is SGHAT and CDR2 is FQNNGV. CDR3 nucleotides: TGTGCCAGCAGCTTGGGCCCTACTAGCGGGAGTCCCTACGAGCAGTACTTC. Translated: CASSLGPTSGSPYEQYF.

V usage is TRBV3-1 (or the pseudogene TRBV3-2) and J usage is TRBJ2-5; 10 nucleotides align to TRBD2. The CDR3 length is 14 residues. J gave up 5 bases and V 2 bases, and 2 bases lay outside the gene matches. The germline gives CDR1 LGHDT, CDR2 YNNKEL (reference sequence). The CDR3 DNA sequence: TGTGCCAGCAGCCAAACTAGCGGGGCGGAGACCCAGTACTTC. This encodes CASSQTSGAETQYF.

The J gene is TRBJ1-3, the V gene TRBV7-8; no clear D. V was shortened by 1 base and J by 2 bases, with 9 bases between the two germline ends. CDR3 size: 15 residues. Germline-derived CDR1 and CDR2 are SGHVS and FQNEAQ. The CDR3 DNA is TGTGCCAGCAGCTTAGTGCCCATAACTGGAAACACCATATATTTT. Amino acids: CASSLVPITGNTIYF.

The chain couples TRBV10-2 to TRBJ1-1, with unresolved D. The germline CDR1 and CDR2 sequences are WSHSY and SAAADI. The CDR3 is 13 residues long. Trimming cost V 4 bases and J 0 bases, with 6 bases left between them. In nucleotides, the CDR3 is TGCGCCAGCAGTGCCTCGGTGAACACTGAAGCTTTCTTT. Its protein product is CASSASVNTEAFF.

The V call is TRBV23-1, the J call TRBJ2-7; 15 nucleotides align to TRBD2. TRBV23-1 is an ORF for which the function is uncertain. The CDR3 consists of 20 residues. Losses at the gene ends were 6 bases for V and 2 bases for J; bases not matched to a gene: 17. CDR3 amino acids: CASSRPPRTSGRAFTYEQYF. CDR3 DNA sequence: TGCGCCAGCAGCCGCCCTCCCCGGACTAGCGGGAGGGCCTTTACCTACGAGCAGTACTTC.

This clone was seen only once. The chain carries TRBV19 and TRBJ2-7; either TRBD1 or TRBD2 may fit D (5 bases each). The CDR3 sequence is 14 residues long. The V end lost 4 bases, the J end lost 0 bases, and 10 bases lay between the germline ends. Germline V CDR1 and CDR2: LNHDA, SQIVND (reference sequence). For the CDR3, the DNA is TGTGCCAGTAGTAAGGGACGCGACTCCTACGAGCAGTACTTC. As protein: CASSKGRDSYEQYF.

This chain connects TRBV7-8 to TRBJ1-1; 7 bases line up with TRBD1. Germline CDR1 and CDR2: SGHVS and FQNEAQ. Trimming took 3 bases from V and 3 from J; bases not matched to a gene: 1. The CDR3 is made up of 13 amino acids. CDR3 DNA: TGTGCCAGCAGCTTCCAGGGGGACACTGAAGCTTTCTTT. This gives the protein CASSFQGDTEAFF.

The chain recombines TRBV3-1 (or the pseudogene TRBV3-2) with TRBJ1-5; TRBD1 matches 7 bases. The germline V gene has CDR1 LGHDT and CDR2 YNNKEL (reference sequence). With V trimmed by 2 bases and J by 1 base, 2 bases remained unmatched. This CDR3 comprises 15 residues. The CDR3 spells CASSQQGGSNQPQHF. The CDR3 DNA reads TGTGCCAGCAGCCAACAGGGGGGCAGCAATCAGCCCCAGCATTTT.

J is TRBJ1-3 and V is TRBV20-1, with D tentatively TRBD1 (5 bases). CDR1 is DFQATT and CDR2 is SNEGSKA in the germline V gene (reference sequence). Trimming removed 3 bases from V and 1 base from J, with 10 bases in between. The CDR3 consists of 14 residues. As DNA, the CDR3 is TGCAGTGCTAGTAGGCAGGGTTCTGGAAACACCATATATTTT. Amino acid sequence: CSASRQGSGNTIYF.

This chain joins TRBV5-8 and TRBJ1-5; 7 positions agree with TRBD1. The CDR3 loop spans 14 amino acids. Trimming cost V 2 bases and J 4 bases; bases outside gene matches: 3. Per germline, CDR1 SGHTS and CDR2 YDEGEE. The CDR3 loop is CASSFDRANQPQHF. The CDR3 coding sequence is TGTGCCAGCAGCTTCGACAGGGCGAATCAGCCCCAGCATTTT.

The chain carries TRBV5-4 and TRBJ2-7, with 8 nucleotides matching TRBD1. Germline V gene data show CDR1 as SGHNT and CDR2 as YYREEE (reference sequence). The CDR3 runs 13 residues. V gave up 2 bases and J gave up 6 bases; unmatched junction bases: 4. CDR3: CASSFRTGTEQYF. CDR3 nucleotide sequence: TGTGCCAGCAGCTTCCGGACAGGGACCGAGCAGTACTTC.

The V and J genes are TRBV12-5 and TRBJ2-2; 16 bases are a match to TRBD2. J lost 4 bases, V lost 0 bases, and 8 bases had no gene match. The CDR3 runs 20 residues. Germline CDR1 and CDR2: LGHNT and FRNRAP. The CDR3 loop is CASGLVQGTSGRASTGELFF. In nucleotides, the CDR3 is TGTGCTAGTGGTTTGGTACAAGGGACTAGCGGGAGGGCGAGCACCGGGGAGCTGTTTTTT. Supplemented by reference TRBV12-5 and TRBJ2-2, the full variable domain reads DARVTQTPRHKVTEMGQEVTMRCQPILGHNTVFWYRQTMMQGLELLAYFRNRAPLDDSGMPKDRFSAEMPDATLATLKIQPSEPRDSAVYFCASGLVQGTSGRASTGELFFGEGSRLTVL.